The present entry profiles one T cell receptor (beta chain) with its context. The data were taken from a study of blood T cell repertoires in COVID-19. Whole-study context: From the United States, Italy and Spain came samples of acute and convalescent COVID-19. T cells, B-cell-depleted T cells, or PBMCs supplied cDNA or gDNA.

The CDR3 runs 16 residues. V was clipped by 0 bases and J by 8 bases; unmatched bases: 7. Germline V CDR1 and CDR2: LGHNA, YNFKEQ. Original analysis: Amplification with reference gene primers provided the estimates of nucleated cell counts. TCRdb's table, derived via immunoSEQ multiplex PCR, lists solely in-frame clones and lacks some. V, J and clone size derive from that table, while D and trimming were established from the DNA sequence. Of 200,000 to 250,000 clones listed, about nine tenths are singletons. The Seattle site enrolled patients during active infection and followed them longitudinally. This receptor was taken from a man aged 25-45 years with COVID-19, enrolled during active disease. This rearrangement joins TRBV4-2 to TRBJ1-4, with 9 bases that match TRBD1. Material: peripheral blood. CDR3 loop: CASSQDPTGQGEKLFF. As DNA, the CDR3 is TGTGCCAGCAGCCAAGATCCGACGGGACAGGGAGAAAAACTGTTTTTT.